The text below deals with one T cell receptor beta chain. Its antigen is not identified. Produced via immunoSEQ multiplex PCR; TCRdb's table is partial and in-frame only. The repertoire holds 100,000 to 130,000 clones, nearly 97% seen once, with 0.67% in the top ten. Germline V gives CDR1 SQVTM, CDR2 ANQGSEA. Trimming pared 4 bases from V and 2 bases from J, leaving 6 bases between. This CDR3 contains 11 residues. The sample is drawn from a study of cytomegalovirus exposure and HLA in healthy donors. Study-level information: In a later analysis, the 110 or so validation repertoires were reported to have used the same platform as the 600 to 800 first-cohort repertoires. Study-level results: Overall, 164 TCR beta chains were annotated as cytomegalovirus-associated. Accounts indicate the classifier identified cytomegalovirus status with strong specificity and sensitivity.

Donors came from a validation cohort of about 110 subjects, distinct from the first 666-subject cohort. Input material: PBMCs. The gene calls are TRBV29-1 and TRBJ2-7; D unclear. The TCR was taken from a woman aged 18 to 35 in good health and CMV-seronegative. This CDR3 reads CSVAGPYEQYF. DNA for the CDR3: TGCAGCGTTGCGGGTCCCTACGAGCAGTACTTC.